These 7 T cell receptor beta chains share one sample of origin, sequenced in a study of CD8 T cells in ankylosing spondylitis. Each CDR3 protein gets one entry after TCRdb re-called the 5' RACE reads with MiXCR. This sample has 200,000 to 300,000 distinct CDR3 sequences, with over 30% found just once. Sequencing used blood, either unsorted or a sorted T cell fraction (not recorded which). The receptors here all came from a male donor with ankylosing spondylitis or in good health (not recorded which).

The chain has TRBV27 and TRBJ2-1; maybe TRBD1 (6 bases). The CDR3 is made up of 15 amino acids. V lost 5 bases and J 3 bases, leaving 14 bases between the germline ends. Germline assignment: CDR1 MNHEY and CDR2 SMNVEV (reference sequence). DNA for the CDR3: TGTGCCAGCAGTCCCAGGGGTTTGGTCTACAATGAGCAGTTCTTC. Translated, it gives CASSPRGLVYNEQFF.

This clonotype was picked up a small number of times. The J gene is TRBJ1-4, the V gene TRBV29-1; weak D call: TRBD1 (5 bases). The CDR3 runs 14 residues. With 3 bases removed from V and 2 bases from J, the gap between germline ends came to 10 bases. Germline CDR1 is SQVTM and CDR2 is ANQGSEA. CDR3 nucleotide sequence: TGCAGCGTTGAGGGGGGGAGGACTAATGAAAAACTGTTTTTT. Translating it yields CSVEGGRTNEKLFF.

This clonotype came up a few times. The V gene is TRBV9, the J gene TRBJ2-7, with D perhaps matching TRBD2 (5 bases). Trimming cost V 2 bases and J 6 bases, with 12 bases left between them. The germline CDR1 and CDR2 sequences are SGDLS and YYNGEE. CDR3 size: 13 residues. CDR3 protein: CASSVEQRAEQYF. As DNA, the CDR3 is TGTGCCAGCAGCGTTGAGCAGAGGGCCGAGCAGTACTTC. Together with reference TRBV9 and TRBJ2-7, the CDR3 gives the full variable domain: DSGVTQTPKHLITATGQRVTLRCSPRSGDLSVYWYQQSLDQGLQFLIQYYNGEERAKGNILERFSAQQFPDLHSELNLSSLELGDSALYFCASSVEQRAEQYFGPGTRLTVT.

This rearrangement joins TRBV28 to TRBJ2-7; perhaps TRBD2 as D (8 bases). CDR1 and CDR2 (germline): MDHEN, SYDVKM. The CDR3 contains 14 residues. Trimming pared 5 bases from V and 5 bases from J, leaving 16 bases between. The CDR3 coding sequence is TGTGCCAGCAGTCCGGACAGGCGGGAGGACGAGCAGTACTTC. Protein: CASSPDRREDEQYF. Based on the CDR3 plus reference TRBV28 and TRBJ2-7, the full variable domain is DVKVTQSSRYLVKRTGEKVFLECVQDMDHENMFWYRQDPGLGLRLIYFSYDVKMKEKGDIPEGYSVSREKKERFSLILESASTNQTSMYLCASSPDRREDEQYFGPGTRLTVT.

V is TRBV29-1 and J is TRBJ2-7; D is unresolved. The CDR3 totals 13 residues. In germline, CDR1 is SQVTM, CDR2 ANQGSEA. Between the trimmed V and J ends, which lost 3 bases and 0 bases, there was a span of 9 bases. The CDR3 coding sequence is TGCAGCGTTGAGTTTCCGAGCTCCTACGAGCAGTACTTC. It encodes CSVEFPSSYEQYF.

This clonotype was counted only a few times. The chain links TRBV7-8 to TRBJ1-1; TRBD1 aligns across 7 bases. The length of the CDR3 is 15 residues. The germline gives CDR1 SGHVS, CDR2 FQNEAQ. Trimming took 5 bases from V and 2 from J; bases not matched to a gene: 8. This chain's CDR3 is CASSLNRQGNTEAFF. The CDR3 region has the DNA TGTGCCAGCAGCCTAAACAGACAGGGTAACACTGAAGCTTTCTTT.

The genes are TRBV9 and TRBJ2-7; D might be TRBD2 (5 bases). V lost 7 bases, J lost 3 bases, and 11 bases lay in between. The V gene's germline CDR1 is SGDLS and CDR2 YYNGEE. CDR3 length: 12 residues. The CDR3 DNA follows: TGTGCCAGCCCCCGGGAAAGCTACGAGCAGTACTTC. This sequence encodes CASPRESYEQYF.